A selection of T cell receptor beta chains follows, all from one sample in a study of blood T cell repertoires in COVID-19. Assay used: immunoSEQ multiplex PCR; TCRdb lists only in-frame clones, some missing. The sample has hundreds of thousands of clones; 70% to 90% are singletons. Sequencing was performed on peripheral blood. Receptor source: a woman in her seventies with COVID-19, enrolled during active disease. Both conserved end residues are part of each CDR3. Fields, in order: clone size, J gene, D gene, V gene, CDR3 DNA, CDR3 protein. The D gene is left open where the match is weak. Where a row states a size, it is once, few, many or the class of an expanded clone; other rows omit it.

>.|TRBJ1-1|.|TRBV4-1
TGCGCCAGCAGCCAAGCCGGTAGAAACACTGAAGCTTTCTTT
CASSQAGRNTEAFF
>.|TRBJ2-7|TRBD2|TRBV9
TGTGCCAGCAGCGTAGGAATAAGCGGGGAGTACGAGCAGTACTTC
CASSVGISGEYEQYF
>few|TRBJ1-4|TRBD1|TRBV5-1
TGCGCCAGCAGCACCGGACAGGAAGCAACTAATGAAAAACTGTTTTTT
CASSTGQEATNEKLFF
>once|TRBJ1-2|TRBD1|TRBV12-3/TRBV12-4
TGTGCCAGCAGTTTCACAGGGGGGTATGGCTACACCTTC
CASSFTGGYGYTF
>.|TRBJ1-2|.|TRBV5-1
TGCGCCAGCAGTAGTACGGGGGGAACGTATGGCTACACCTTC
CASSSTGGTYGYTF
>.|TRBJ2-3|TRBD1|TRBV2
TGTGCCAGCAGTAAGGGGACAGGGAACGGAGATACGCAGTATTTT
CASSKGTGNGDTQYF
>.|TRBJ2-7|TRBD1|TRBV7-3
TGTGCCAGCAGCTTATACGGACAGGCCTACGAGCAGTACTTC
CASSLYGQAYEQYF
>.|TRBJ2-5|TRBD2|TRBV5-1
TGCGCCAGCAGCCCGCTAGCGGGGGAAGAGACCCAGTACTTC
CASSPLAGEETQYF
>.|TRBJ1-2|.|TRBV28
TGTGCCAGCAGCCACCCGCCCGGGGTGGATAACTATGGCTACACCTTC
CASSHPPGVDNYGYTF
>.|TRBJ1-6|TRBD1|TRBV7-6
TGTGCCAGCAGCTACTCCGGGACAGGGAATTCACCCCTCCACTTT
CASSYSGTGNSPLHF
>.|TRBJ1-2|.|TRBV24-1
TGTGCCACCAGTGGGCCAGGGCTGAGTGGCTACACCTTC
CATSGPGLSGYTF
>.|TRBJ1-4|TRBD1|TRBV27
TGTGCCAGCAGGGGGACAGGGGGCTATGAAAAACTGTTTTTT
CASRGTGGYEKLFF
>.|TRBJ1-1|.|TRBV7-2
TGTGCCAGCAGCTTAGAGGTGGGCCCCCAAGCTGAAGCTTTCTTT
CASSLEVGPQAEAFF
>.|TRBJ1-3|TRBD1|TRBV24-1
TGTGCCACCAGTGATCCAGGGGGCGAAGGAAACACCATATATTTT
CATSDPGGEGNTIYF
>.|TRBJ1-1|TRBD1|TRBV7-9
TGTGCCAGCAGCCAATCCGGGACAGCCGAAGCTTTCTTT
CASSQSGTAEAFF
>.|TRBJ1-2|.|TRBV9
TGTGCCAGCAGCGTAGACCTCGGGGGGCGAAATGGCTACACCTTC
CASSVDLGGRNGYTF
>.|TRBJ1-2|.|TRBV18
TGTGCCAGCTCACCCCCCGTAAACTATGGCTACACCTTC
CASSPPVNYGYTF
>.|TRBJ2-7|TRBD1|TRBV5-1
TGCGCCAGCAGCTTAACCCAGGGGGCGGGAGAGCAGTACTTC
CASSLTQGAGEQYF
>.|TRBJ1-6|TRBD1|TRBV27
TGTGACGGTACAGGGGGCAGCTCACCCCTCCACTTT
CDGTGGSSPLHF
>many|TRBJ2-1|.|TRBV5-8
TGTGCCAGCAGCTCCGGGGATTACAATGAGCAGTTCTTC
CASSSGDYNEQFF
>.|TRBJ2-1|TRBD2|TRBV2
TGTGCCAGCAGTGGACTAGCGGGGAGGACTGAGCAGTTCTTC
CASSGLAGRTEQFF
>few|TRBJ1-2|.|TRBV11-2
TGTGCCAGCAGCATGACCAGGGGCAACTATGGCTACACCTTC
CASSMTRGNYGYTF
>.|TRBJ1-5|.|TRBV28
TGTGCCAGCAGCAGGGGAGAGACTCAGCCCCAGCATTTT
CASSRGETQPQHF
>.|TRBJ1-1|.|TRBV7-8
TGTGCCAGCAGCTTAGACCCAGGGACTGAAGCTTTCTTT
CASSLDPGTEAFF
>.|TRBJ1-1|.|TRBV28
TGTGCCAGCAGTCTACCGAAAACAGGGCCTGAAGCTTTCTTT
CASSLPKTGPEAFF
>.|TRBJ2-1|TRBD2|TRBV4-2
TGTGCCAGCAGCCAACTTCCGGGACTAGCGGGGGGCCAGAGCTCCTACAATGAGCAGTTCTTC
CASSQLPGLAGGQSSYNEQFF
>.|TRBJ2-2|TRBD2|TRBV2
TGTGCCAGTCTAGCGGGGATCGGCGGGGAGCTGTTTTTT
CASLAGIGGELFF
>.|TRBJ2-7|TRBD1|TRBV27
TGTGCCAGCAGTTTTACAGGGGACTCCTACGAGCAGTACTTC
CASSFTGDSYEQYF
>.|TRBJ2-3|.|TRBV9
TGTGCCAGCAGCGTAGGCGGACTTCTAGCACCACCCACAGATACGCAGTATTTT
CASSVGGLLAPPTDTQYF
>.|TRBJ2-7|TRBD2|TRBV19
TGTGCCAGTAGTCCAGGACTAGTTTCCTACGAGCAGTACTTC
CASSPGLVSYEQYF
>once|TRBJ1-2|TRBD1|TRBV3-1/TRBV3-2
TGTGCCAGCAGTCAGACAGGGGTAGGCTACACCTTC
CASSQTGVGYTF
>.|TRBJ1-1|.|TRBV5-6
TGTGCCAGCAGCTTGGCCTCGAACAGCTACCCAGCTTTCTTT
CASSLASNSYPAFF
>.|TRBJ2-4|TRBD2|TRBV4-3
TGCGCCAGCAGCCAAGCCGCGCCGGGAGGAAACATTCAGTACTTC
CASSQAAPGGNIQYF
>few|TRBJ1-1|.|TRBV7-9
TGTGCCAGCAGCTACCCCTCGGGGACTGAAGCTTTCTTT
CASSYPSGTEAFF